The T cell receptor beta chain under discussion was sequenced for a study of beta chain features in type 1 diabetes. Study findings and constraints: All four CD4+ subsets of Type 1 diabetes patients contained TCRB CDR3s that were moderately but significantly shorter.

The isolated RNA, all of it, was reverse transcribed, so expressed TCRB transcripts were what got sequenced. The data were produced by immunoSEQ multiplex PCR, yet TCRdb's version contains in-frame clones alone and is incomplete. This table holds 150,000 to 200,000 clones, around 9.7% found once. As regards this clone: No antigen is known for it.

Germline-derived CDR1 and CDR2 are MNHEY and SVGAGI. The CDR3 runs to 13 residues. The V and J ends lost 6 bases and 7 bases respectively, with 15 bases between them. This sequence originates from a woman in her 30s with type 1 diabetes. This chain links TRBV6-5 with TRBJ1-2; weak D call: TRBD1 (6 bases). The source material was central memory CD4+ T cells from blood. The CDR3 sequence: CASRKTQGLGYTF. The CDR3 coding sequence is TGTGCCAGCAGAAAAACGCAGGGGCTTGGCTACACCTTC.